This T cell receptor (beta chain) was recovered during a study of beta chain features in type 1 diabetes (dated by TCRdb to about 2018). About the investigation overall: Patients and healthy donors did not differ in mean age, gender distribution, total cell number or subset yield. The study compared TCRB repertoires of sorted circulating CD4+ T cell subsets between recently diagnosed type 1 diabetes patients and matched healthy donors. A total of roughly 110 million sorted cells were examined across all samples, and the number of cells per subset was strongly correlated with RNA yield. Regulatory and stem cell-like memory subsets were isolated from only 8 patients and about 8 healthy donors, whereas naive and central memory subsets came from all 30 or so donors. On the study overall, not on this receptor specifically: Only small numbers of individuals were included in the HLA sub-analyses, which left unresolved whether HLA type had any influence on TCRB rearrangement. In all four CD4+ subsets, TCRB CDR3 length was moderately but significantly shorter in type 1 diabetes patients. Naive, central memory and regulatory TCRB repertoires appeared to be more alike among patients than among healthy donors. Fewer insertions and more nucleotide deletions at VDJ recombination sites were observed in patients with type 1 diabetes, implying thymic rearrangement abnormalities. PCR might favor shorter templates, but patient and control samples were amplified and corrected together, so any skew would affect both groups equally. Because cDNA was sequenced instead of genomic DNA, highly expressing activated cells could be over-represented, though the groups showed no difference in activation or CD3 levels.

A single peripheral blood draw of about 120 mL on average was collected from each donor into heparinised tubes. A BD FACSAria II was used to sort naive, central memory, regulatory and stem cell-like memory CD4+ T cells with a panel that included CD45RO, CCR7, CD25, CD127, CD95 and CD27. Purity was above 98% for every sorted population. Right away, PBMCs were isolated by Lymphoprep density gradient centrifugation and were stained directly, with no culture step. Samples were stained and sorted in pairs, with one healthy donor and one patient per experiment, so that batch effects were minimized. Notes on this clone: The antigen it binds to is not known. No clone much larger than this one lies a single base away; base qualities are absent.

All of the isolated RNA was reverse transcribed with the High Capacity cDNA Reverse Transcription Kit, so expressed TCRB transcripts were sequenced. Deep immunoSEQ sequencing was applied to naive, central memory and regulatory T cell samples, giving an average of around 3.4 million total reads per sample. Sorted cells were lysed in RLT buffer and RNA was extracted with DNase-treated RNeasy Micro or Mini kits, depending on cell number. To prevent cross-contamination, every cell subset was processed on its own, while patient and healthy donor samples were processed together. The immunoSEQ multiplex PCR was used to amplify TCRB sequences from cDNA, yielding 87-bp fragments that span the CDR3 region. Sequencing of the amplicons was done on the Illumina HiSeq platform. Regarding the original processing steps: Synthetic template baselines were used to correct PCR bias computationally, reads within Hamming distance 2 were collapsed together, and singletons that could not be merged were discarded. Reads were aligned to IMGT to assign V, D and J genes, CDR3 length, and insertions or deletions at six rearrangement sites. Clonotype counts were normalized to sorted cell number within each subset before computing true diversity and Gini coefficients with the tcR R package. Repertoire sharing was quantified using the overlap coefficient calculated on TCRB nucleotide sequences. Out-of-frame TCRB sequences from naive cells were analyzed as a proxy for the pre-selection repertoire. In TCRdb, the immuneACCESS table is reduced to in-frame sequences with V and J assigned. These tables do not hold every clone; where another copy was compared, an unresolved V gene accounts for under half, and the others remain unexplained. From that table come the V and J calls and clone size; the DNA was used to work out D and trimming. In all, the sample holds about 650,000 clones, and 12% of those were seen once. Roughly 0.12% of the sample comes from the top ten.

The CDR1 and CDR2 encoded by the germline V gene are MNHNS and SASEGT. Here V drops 7 bases and J drops 7 bases, and the junction holds 7 bases not matched to any gene. Counted from cysteine to phenylalanine, this CDR3 has 14 amino acids. Here the CDR3 DNA is all that survives: 42 bases in frame from base 1. The chain uses TRBV6-1 and TRBJ1-6, with 7 junctional bases fitting TRBD1. Sample: naive CD4+ T cells from blood. In the paper's terms, the cell subset or site label means: true naive CD4+ T cells. The TCR comes from a man aged 25 to 40 with type 1 diabetes. The DNA reads as follows: TGTGCCAGCATGGAGACAGGGTACAATTCACCCCTCCACTTT. Translation gives CASMETGYNSPLHF.